This is a list of T cell receptor beta chains from one sample in a study of glioma-infiltrating T cells. From the multiplex PCR reads, TCRdb called clonotypes with MiXCR, one entry per CDR3 protein. The table has approximately 120,000 distinct CDR3 sequences, less than 30% seen once. Sequences were obtained from glioma tissue, nonneoplastic brain tissue, or PBMCs (not recorded which). All receptors come from a human donor with low-grade glioma or glioblastoma, undergoing nonglioma brain surgery, or in good health (not recorded which). The CDR3 runs from the conserved cysteine through the conserved F or W. The order of the fields is V gene, clone size, J gene, CDR3 length, D gene, CDR3 DNA, CDR3 protein. A D gene is named only where the DNA matches it firmly. For some rows the clone size is stated as once, few or many, or as a class when expanded; others skip it.

V: TRBV20-1
size: -
J: TRBJ1-1
length: 16
D: -
DNA: TGCAGTGCTAGTGCCCCTCTTACCGCAGGGAATACTGAAGCTTTCTTT
CDR3: CSASAPLTAGNTEAFF

V: TRBV7-9
size: -
J: TRBJ2-7
length: 14
D: TRBD1
DNA: TGTGCCAGCAGCTCACGACAGGGGTTCTACGAGCAGTACTTC
CDR3: CASSSRQGFYEQYF

V: TRBV28
size: many
J: TRBJ2-5
length: 14
D: -
DNA: TGTGCCAGCAGTTCCGGGACTTCGCAAGAGACCCAGTACTTC
CDR3: CASSSGTSQETQYF

V: TRBV5-1
size: few
J: TRBJ2-7
length: 17
D: TRBD2
DNA: TGCGCCAGCAGCCATGGCACTAGCGGGAGTTTCTCCTACGAGCAGTACTTC
CDR3: CASSHGTSGSFSYEQYF

V: TRBV6-2/TRBV6-3
size: many
J: TRBJ1-1
length: 14
D: -
DNA: TGTGCCAGCGACCGCGGGTCCATGAACACTGAAGCTTTCTTT
CDR3: CASDRGSMNTEAFF

V: TRBV29-1
size: -
J: TRBJ1-1
length: 11
D: -
DNA: TGCAGAGTCAGAGGATACATTGAAGCTTTCTTT
CDR3: CRVRGYIEAFF

V: TRBV5-4
size: -
J: TRBJ2-3
length: 15
D: -
DNA: TGTGCCAGCAGCGCCCGGGCCCCAGGGACAGATACGCAGTATTTT
CDR3: CASSARAPGTDTQYF

V: TRBV14
size: -
J: TRBJ1-1
length: 15
D: TRBD1
DNA: TGTGCCAGCAGCCCTCCGGGACAGACGAACATTGAAGCTTTCTTT
CDR3: CASSPPGQTNIEAFF

V: TRBV7-2
size: many
J: TRBJ2-7
length: 12
D: -
DNA: TGTGCCAGCACGTCTGGGCCGGGTGAGCAGTACTTC
CDR3: CASTSGPGEQYF

V: TRBV7-2
size: many
J: TRBJ1-5
length: 15
D: -
DNA: TGTGCCAGCAGCTGGCAGGGAGGAAGCAATCAGCCCCAGCATTTT
CDR3: CASSWQGGSNQPQHF

V: TRBV27
size: many
J: TRBJ1-3
length: 14
D: TRBD1
DNA: TGTGCCAGGAACAGGGGATTGGGGGGAAACACCATATATTTT
CDR3: CARNRGLGGNTIYF

V: TRBV24-1
size: many
J: TRBJ2-2
length: 15
D: -
DNA: TGTGCCACCAGTGATCGGCAGGTCAACACCGGGGAGCTGTTTTTT
CDR3: CATSDRQVNTGELFF

V: TRBV2
size: many
J: TRBJ1-1
length: 13
D: -
DNA: TGTGCCAGCAGTTTCGAGGGTTACACTGAAGCTTTCTTT
CDR3: CASSFEGYTEAFF

V: TRBV6-6
size: many
J: TRBJ1-1
length: 14
D: -
DNA: TGTGCCAGCAGTTACTCGGAGGTAAACACTGAAGCTTTCTTT
CDR3: CASSYSEVNTEAFF

V: TRBV7-2
size: many
J: TRBJ2-1
length: 16
D: TRBD2
DNA: TGTGCCAGCAGCTTAGTTGCGGGAGCAACCTACAATGAGCAGTTCTTC
CDR3: CASSLVAGATYNEQFF

V: TRBV10-3
size: many
J: TRBJ1-1
length: 13
D: -
DNA: TGTGCCATCAGTGTTGAGGAGAACACTGAAGCTTTCTTT
CDR3: CAISVEENTEAFF

V: TRBV7-2
size: many
J: TRBJ2-5
length: 14
D: TRBD2
DNA: TGTGCCAGCAGCTTCCAGCGGGGCCAAGAGACCCAGTACTTC
CDR3: CASSFQRGQETQYF

V: TRBV5-4
size: -
J: TRBJ2-1
length: 15
D: TRBD1
DNA: TGTGCCAGCAGCTTGACAGGGGCCCTGGGGAATGAGCAGTTCTTC
CDR3: CASSLTGALGNEQFF

V: TRBV7-2
size: many
J: TRBJ2-7
length: 13
D: -
DNA: TGTGCCAGCAGCTTTACGACACCCTCCGAGCAGTACTTC
CDR3: CASSFTTPSEQYF

V: TRBV7-3
size: few
J: TRBJ2-1
length: 15
D: -
DNA: TGTGCCAGCAGCTTAATGGGGAGCTCCTACAATGAGCAGTTCTTC
CDR3: CASSLMGSSYNEQFF

V: TRBV5-4
size: many
J: TRBJ1-5
length: 14
D: -
DNA: TGTGCCAGCAGCTCCGGACCATTGAATCAGCCCCAGCATTTT
CDR3: CASSSGPLNQPQHF

V: TRBV6-1
size: -
J: TRBJ1-2
length: 12
D: -
DNA: TGTGCCAGCAGTGAATGCATCTATGGCTACACCTTC
CDR3: CASSECIYGYTF

V: TRBV6-1
size: many
J: TRBJ2-7
length: 12
D: -
DNA: TGTGCCAGCAGACCACAGAACTCCGAGCAGTACTTC
CDR3: CASRPQNSEQYF

V: TRBV7-2
size: many
J: TRBJ1-5
length: 15
D: TRBD1
DNA: TGTGCCAGCAGCTTACGGACAGGGAGCAATCAGCCCCAGCATTTT
CDR3: CASSLRTGSNQPQHF

V: TRBV29-1
size: -
J: TRBJ2-1
length: 14
D: -
DNA: TGCAGCGTGCTGGGTGACAGCCTCTCCTATGAGCAGTTCTTC
CDR3: CSVLGDSLSYEQFF

V: TRBV20-1
size: many
J: TRBJ2-1
length: 13
D: TRBD1
DNA: TGCAGTGCCGAAGGGGACAGGTACAATGAGCAGTTCTTC
CDR3: CSAEGDRYNEQFF

V: TRBV6-2/TRBV6-3
size: many
J: TRBJ1-1
length: 13
D: -
DNA: TGTGCCAGCAGGGAGTCTAGGAGCACTGAAGCTTTCTTT
CDR3: CASRESRSTEAFF

V: TRBV19
size: many
J: TRBJ1-1
length: 11
D: -
DNA: TGTGCCAGTAGGGCGAACACTGAAGCTTTCTTT
CDR3: CASRANTEAFF

V: TRBV5-1
size: many
J: TRBJ1-5
length: 15
D: TRBD1
DNA: TGCGCCAGCAGCTCAGGGGGAGGGATCGGTCAGCCCCAGCATTTT
CDR3: CASSSGGGIGQPQHF

V: TRBV6-1
size: many
J: TRBJ2-7
length: 13
D: -
DNA: TGTGCCAGCAAGAACCCAGGGCCTAACGAGCAGTACTTC
CDR3: CASKNPGPNEQYF

V: TRBV6-1
size: many
J: TRBJ2-6
length: 13
D: -
DNA: TGTGCCAGCAGTTATGCTGGGGCCAACGTCCTGACTTTC
CDR3: CASSYAGANVLTF

V: TRBV20-1
size: -
J: TRBJ2-7
length: 13
D: TRBD2
DNA: TGCAGTGCCAAACTAGCGGGAGGATACGAGCAGTACTTC
CDR3: CSAKLAGGYEQYF

V: TRBV18
size: -
J: TRBJ2-7
length: 15
D: TRBD1
DNA: TGTGCCAGCTCCAGGGAAGGGGGCGCCCCCTACGAGCAGTACTTC
CDR3: CASSREGGAPYEQYF

V: TRBV6-2/TRBV6-3
size: once
J: TRBJ1-1
length: 14
D: TRBD1
DNA: TGTGCCAGCAGTTGGGACAGGGAAAACACTGAAGCTTTCTTT
CDR3: CASSWDRENTEAFF

V: TRBV28
size: many
J: TRBJ1-1
length: 14
D: -
DNA: TGTGCCAGCAGTCCGGGAGACTTAAGCACTGAAGCTTTCTTT
CDR3: CASSPGDLSTEAFF

V: TRBV7-2
size: many
J: TRBJ2-3
length: 14
D: -
DNA: TGTGCCAGCAGCTTAGTCGCTGGGACAGATACGCAGTATTTT
CDR3: CASSLVAGTDTQYF

V: TRBV20-1
size: many
J: TRBJ1-3
length: 15
D: -
DNA: TGCAGTGCTAGATTAGCCCCGAGCTCTGGAAACACCATATATTTT
CDR3: CSARLAPSSGNTIYF